A selection of T cell receptor beta chains follows, all from one sample in a study of cytomegalovirus exposure and HLA in healthy donors. Profiling relied on immunoSEQ multiplex PCR, and the TCRdb table lists in-frame clones only, not all of them. Of 70,000 to 90,000 clones listed, under 80% were seen once; the top ten hold 9% to 13%. The specimen sequenced was PBMCs. The receptors were sampled from a male donor in good health and CMV-seropositive. Each CDR3 is given with its conserved first and last residue. Fields, in order: clone size, CDR3 length, J gene, D gene, V gene, CDR3 protein, CDR3 DNA. The D gene is left open where the match is weak. The size of a clone is reported for some rows only, either as once, few or many, or as a class for expanded clones.

clone_size: -
cdr3_length: 16
j_call: TRBJ2-2
d_call: TRBD2
v_call: TRBV28
cdr3_aa: CASGPGGGSNTGELFF
cdr3_nt: TGTGCCAGCGGACCTGGCGGGGGGTCGAACACCGGGGAGCTGTTTTTT

clone_size: few
cdr3_length: 14
j_call: TRBJ2-7
d_call: -
v_call: TRBV5-1
cdr3_aa: CASSLSGQGYEQYF
cdr3_nt: TGCGCCAGCAGCTTGTCTGGTCAGGGCTACGAGCAGTACTTC

clone_size: few
cdr3_length: 16
j_call: TRBJ1-1
d_call: -
v_call: TRBV28
cdr3_aa: CASSRGAGQKTIEAFF
cdr3_nt: TGTGCCAGCAGCAGGGGAGCCGGGCAAAAAACCATTGAAGCTTTCTTT

clone_size: -
cdr3_length: 11
j_call: TRBJ2-5
d_call: -
v_call: TRBV6-6
cdr3_aa: CASSSQETQYF
cdr3_nt: TGTGCCAGCAGTTCACAAGAGACCCAGTACTTC

clone_size: -
cdr3_length: 15
j_call: TRBJ2-7
d_call: TRBD1
v_call: TRBV28
cdr3_aa: CASSHTDRGSYEQYF
cdr3_nt: TGTGCCAGCAGTCATACGGACAGGGGGAGCTACGAGCAGTACTTC

clone_size: few
cdr3_length: 14
j_call: TRBJ2-7
d_call: -
v_call: TRBV14
cdr3_aa: CASSPDRSSYEQYF
cdr3_nt: TGTGCCAGCAGCCCCGACAGGAGCTCCTACGAGCAGTACTTC

clone_size: -
cdr3_length: 14
j_call: TRBJ2-2
d_call: TRBD1
v_call: TRBV19
cdr3_aa: CASSSRDRTGELFF
cdr3_nt: TGTGCCAGTAGTTCCCGGGACAGGACCGGGGAGCTGTTTTTT

clone_size: -
cdr3_length: 14
j_call: TRBJ2-3
d_call: -
v_call: TRBV5-1
cdr3_aa: CASGRTDSTDTQYF
cdr3_nt: TGCGCCAGCGGTCGGACAGATAGCACAGATACGCAGTATTTT

clone_size: -
cdr3_length: 15
j_call: TRBJ2-4
d_call: TRBD2
v_call: TRBV7-3
cdr3_aa: CASSPWGTSVDIQYF
cdr3_nt: TGTGCCAGCAGCCCATGGGGGACTAGCGTGGACATTCAGTACTTC

clone_size: -
cdr3_length: 15
j_call: TRBJ2-3
d_call: -
v_call: TRBV5-1
cdr3_aa: CASKQGPEVTDTQYF
cdr3_nt: TGCGCCAGCAAACAGGGACCCGAGGTCACAGATACGCAGTATTTT

clone_size: few
cdr3_length: 17
j_call: TRBJ1-3
d_call: -
v_call: TRBV4-1
cdr3_aa: CASSRGGVVFSGNTIYF
cdr3_nt: TGCGCCAGCAGCCGGGGAGGGGTGGTGTTCTCTGGAAACACCATATATTTT

clone_size: -
cdr3_length: 15
j_call: TRBJ1-5
d_call: TRBD1
v_call: TRBV6-6
cdr3_aa: CASSYAGGGSQPQHF
cdr3_nt: TGTGCCAGCAGTTACGCAGGGGGCGGAAGTCAGCCCCAGCATTTT

clone_size: -
cdr3_length: 11
j_call: TRBJ1-1
d_call: -
v_call: TRBV10-1
cdr3_aa: CASGTGTQAFF
cdr3_nt: TGCGCCAGCGGCACCGGGACACAAGCTTTCTTT

clone_size: few
cdr3_length: 12
j_call: TRBJ2-7
d_call: TRBD1
v_call: TRBV30
cdr3_aa: CAGTGGKYEQYF
cdr3_nt: TGTGCCGGAACAGGGGGCAAGTACGAGCAGTACTTC

clone_size: -
cdr3_length: 12
j_call: TRBJ2-6
d_call: -
v_call: TRBV29-1
cdr3_aa: CSAQIGANVLTF
cdr3_nt: TGCAGCGCCCAGATCGGGGCCAACGTCCTGACTTTC

clone_size: -
cdr3_length: 19
j_call: TRBJ2-3
d_call: TRBD2
v_call: TRBV7-2
cdr3_aa: CASSPGLAGGPLSTDTQYF
cdr3_nt: TGTGCCAGCAGCCCCGGACTAGCGGGGGGGCCTTTAAGCACAGATACGCAGTATTTT

clone_size: -
cdr3_length: 14
j_call: TRBJ1-2
d_call: TRBD1
v_call: TRBV19
cdr3_aa: CASRNPGTGYGYTF
cdr3_nt: TGTGCCAGTCGCAATCCCGGGACAGGATATGGCTACACCTTC